The T cell receptor beta chain described here comes from a study of shared clonotypes between healthy human individuals. About the research overall: Donors were a couple of women and three men aged 18 to 49. Per donor, CD8 memory used one plate, CD8 naive used two, CD4 memory used three and CD4 naive used three.

From germline, CDR1 is MDHEN and CDR2 SYDVKM. Trimming removed 7 bases at V and 0 bases at J, with 10 bases between. This CDR3 has 14 amino acids. Note on this clone: Other DNA sequences in the same sample also yield this CDR3.

Profiling relied on immunoSEQ multiplex PCR, and the TCRdb table lists in-frame clones only, not all of them. The table shows around 2.5 million clones, with 90% to 95% occurring only once. J is TRBJ1-3 and V is TRBV28; D unresolved. This receptor was obtained from a young man in good health. Some clones in this sample may be carry-over from other donors' samples. Sequencing input: naive CD4+ T cells from PBMCs. Subset noted: CD45RA+ positively selected. Here the CDR3 reads CASKYSRSGNTIYF. CDR3 nucleotide sequence: TGTGCCAGCAAGTACAGCCGCTCTGGAAACACCATATATTTT.